This TCR beta chain comes out of a study of cytomegalovirus exposure and HLA in healthy donors. Overall study findings and caveats: Excluded: some indistinguishable V segments such as TRBV6-2 and TRBV6-3. Associated with HLA alleles at 0.05 false discovery rate in a later analysis were some 16,000 TCR beta sequences.

After removal of 5 bases from V and 5 bases from J, the junction contained 7 bases not matched to a gene. The CDR3 extends over 14 amino acids. Germline-derived CDR1 and CDR2 are MNHEY and SVGAGI. This PCR relied on a set of 60 Vbeta primers and 13 Jbeta primers. The table came from immunoSEQ multiplex PCR; TCRdb's copy has only in-frame clones and leaves some out. The table includes approximately 150,000 clones, about 78% detected once. On this clone itself: What it recognizes is unknown.

The sequence was collected from a woman aged 45-65 years in good health and CMV-seropositive. The rearrangement joins TRBV6-5 to TRBJ1-1, with TRBD1 identical over 8 bases. Sequenced input: PBMCs. The CDR3 DNA reads TGTGCCAGCAGTCCAGAGACAGGGGCTACTGAAGCTTTCTTT. Translating it yields CASSPETGATEAFF.